The T cell receptor (beta chain) under discussion was sequenced for a study of response to subunit inactivated influenza vaccine. MiXCR, applied by TCRdb to the RT-PCR reads, yields one record per CDR3 protein. The sample carries around 580,000 distinct CDR3 sequences, 12% to 15% recorded once. Only a few counts were recorded for this clonotype. The antigen is unknown. Trimming took off 7 bases at V and 3 bases at J, with 24 bases between the two ends. Germline V gene data show CDR1 as SGDLS and CDR2 as YYNGEE. The length of the CDR3 is 17 residues. Study-wide points: Authors suggested each seasonal influenza vaccination recruits few new T cells.

The genes are TRBV9 and TRBJ2-3, with D perhaps matching TRBD2 (6 bases). This TCR was recovered from a man aged 50 to 60 who received an inactivated influenza vaccine. The sample here was PBMCs from blood, taken approximately 13 days after vaccination. The CDR3 DNA is TGTGCCAGCTCTAAGGATGGTGGCGGGACGGGGACAGATACGCAGTATTTT. Amino acid sequence: CASSKDGGGTGTDTQYF.